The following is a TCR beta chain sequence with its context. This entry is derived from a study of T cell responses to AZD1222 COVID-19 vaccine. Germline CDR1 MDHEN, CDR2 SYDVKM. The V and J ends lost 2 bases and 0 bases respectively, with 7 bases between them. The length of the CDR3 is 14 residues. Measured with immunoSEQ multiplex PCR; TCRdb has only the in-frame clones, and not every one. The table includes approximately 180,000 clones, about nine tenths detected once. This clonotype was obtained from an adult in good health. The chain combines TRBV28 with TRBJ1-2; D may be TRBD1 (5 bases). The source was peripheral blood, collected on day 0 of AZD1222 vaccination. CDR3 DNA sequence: TGTGCCAGCAGTTTAGGGGGTGCTAACTATGGCTACACCTTC. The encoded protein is CASSLGGANYGYTF.